The TCR beta chain described here comes from a study of identical twins. Study-wide results and caveats: With beta out-of-frame sequences, excess sharing by twins was weaker.

There are a few counts of this clonotype. What it binds is unknown. TCRdb ran MiXCR on the 5' RACE reads and lists one entry per CDR3 protein. The sample carries fewer than 550,000 distinct CDR3 sequences, nearly 15% recorded once. This CDR3 comprises 15 residues. CDR1 and CDR2 from the germline V gene are SGHDN and FVKESK. The V end was cut by 0 bases, the J end by 0 bases, with 8 bases between. The same data also contributed to another study, on yellow fever vaccine responses in identical twins. That source reports: Twins' T cell vaccine responses reportedly looked partly convergent, partly personalized.

This chain connects TRBV14 to TRBJ1-2; D remains unclear. Sequencing input: CD4+ T cells sorted from blood. The source of this sequence is a woman between 18 and 30 years old in good health. CDR3: CASSQDPAANYGYTF. The CDR3 nucleotides read TGTGCCAGCAGCCAAGACCCCGCAGCTAACTATGGCTACACCTTC.